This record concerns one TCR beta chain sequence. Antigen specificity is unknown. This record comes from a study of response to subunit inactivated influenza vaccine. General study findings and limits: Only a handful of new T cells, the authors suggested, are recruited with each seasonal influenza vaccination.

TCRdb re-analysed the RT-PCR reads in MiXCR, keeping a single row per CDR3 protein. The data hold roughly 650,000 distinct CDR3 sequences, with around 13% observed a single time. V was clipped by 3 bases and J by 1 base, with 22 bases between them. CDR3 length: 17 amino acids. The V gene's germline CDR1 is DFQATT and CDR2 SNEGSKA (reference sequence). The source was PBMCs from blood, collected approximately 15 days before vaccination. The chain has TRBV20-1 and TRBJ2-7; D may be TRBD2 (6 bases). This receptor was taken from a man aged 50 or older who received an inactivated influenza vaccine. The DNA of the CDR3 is TGCAGTGCTAGCCCTCTAAAAAAGCGGGCCGGATCCTACGAGCAGTACTTC. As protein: CSASPLKKRAGSYEQYF.